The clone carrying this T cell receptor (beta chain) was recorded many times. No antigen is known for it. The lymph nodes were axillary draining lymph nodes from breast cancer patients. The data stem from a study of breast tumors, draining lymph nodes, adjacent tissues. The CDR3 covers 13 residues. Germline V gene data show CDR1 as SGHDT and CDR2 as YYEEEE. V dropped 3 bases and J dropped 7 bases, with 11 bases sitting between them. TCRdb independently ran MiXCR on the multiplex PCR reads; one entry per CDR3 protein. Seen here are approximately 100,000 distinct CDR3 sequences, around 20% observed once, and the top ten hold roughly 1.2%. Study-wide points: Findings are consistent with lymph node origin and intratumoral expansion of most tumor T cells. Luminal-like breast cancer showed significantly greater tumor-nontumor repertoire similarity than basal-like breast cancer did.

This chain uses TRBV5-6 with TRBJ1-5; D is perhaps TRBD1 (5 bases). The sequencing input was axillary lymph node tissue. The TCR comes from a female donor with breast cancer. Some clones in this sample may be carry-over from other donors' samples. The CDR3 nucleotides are TGTGCCAGCAGCTCTGACAGATCCCAGCCCCAGCATTTT. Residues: CASSSDRSQPQHF.